This T cell receptor (beta chain) was recovered during a study of graft-versus-host responses after intestinal transplantation. Remarks on this clone: Its antigen is not identified.

V was shortened by 0 bases and J by 6 bases, with 6 bases between the two germline ends. Germline CDR1 is SGHTA and CDR2 is FQGTGA. This CDR3 comprises 13 residues. Measured with immunoSEQ multiplex PCR; TCRdb has only the in-frame clones, and not every one. The sample lists 50,000 to 75,000 clones, roughly 90% occurring once. V is TRBV7-3 and J is TRBJ2-1, with unresolved D. The input for sequencing was unstimulated CD8+ T cells sorted from spleen or lymph node cells, taken before transplant. The TCR sequence derives from a human donor who was the organ donor for an intestinal transplant. CDR3 sequence reads: CASSLTGSNEQFF. In nucleotides, the CDR3 is TGTGCCAGCAGCTTAACGGGCAGCAATGAGCAGTTCTTC.